This T cell receptor (beta chain) was captured in a study of human T cells and chemical hapten exposure. Looking at the study overall: The use of 2% DPC on 2 cm by 2 cm of upper inner arm skin constituted sensitization. TCR yields per sample varied mostly from small pooled library volume differences.

This clonotype was detected only once. The length of the CDR3 is 17 residues. The V and J ends lost 3 bases and 3 bases, in that order; junction bases with no gene match: 7. Germline lookup yields CDR1 MGHDK and CDR2 SYGVNS. TCRdb redid the calling of the RACE reads with MiXCR, one entry per CDR3 protein. The data contain approximately 90,000 distinct CDR3 sequences, 27% of them singletons. The time point was: patch test 3, about 24 weeks after DPC sensitization. Treatment indicated: therapeutic diphenylcyclopropenone sensitization with weekly scalp DPC. The sample in question was whole blood, obtained in connection with sensitization to the hapten diphenylcyclopropenone (DPC). The gene calls are TRBV25-1 and TRBJ2-7; 14 nucleotides match TRBD2. The sequence derives from a man between 40 and 49 years old with alopecia areata. Some clones in this sample may be carry-over from other donors' samples. CDR3 bases: TGTGCCAGCAGTGACTTGGGACTAGCGGGAGAGGGCTACGAGCAGTACTTC. Protein product: CASSDLGLAGEGYEQYF.